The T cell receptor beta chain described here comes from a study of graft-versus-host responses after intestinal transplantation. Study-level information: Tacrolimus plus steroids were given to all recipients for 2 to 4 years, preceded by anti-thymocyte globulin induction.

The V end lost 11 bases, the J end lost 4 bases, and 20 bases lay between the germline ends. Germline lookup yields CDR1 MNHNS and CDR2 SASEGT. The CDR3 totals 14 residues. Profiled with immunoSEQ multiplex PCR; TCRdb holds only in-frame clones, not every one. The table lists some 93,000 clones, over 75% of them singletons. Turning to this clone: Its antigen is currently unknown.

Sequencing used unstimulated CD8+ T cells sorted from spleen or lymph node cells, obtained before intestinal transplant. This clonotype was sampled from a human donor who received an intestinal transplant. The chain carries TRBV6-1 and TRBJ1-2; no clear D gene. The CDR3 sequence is CAGTGFMEVYGYTF. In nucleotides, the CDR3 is TGTGCCGGAACCGGGTTTATGGAGGTCTATGGCTACACCTTC.